The 29 T cell receptor beta chains given below trace back to one sample, sequenced in a study of T cells in Graves' hyperthyroidism and ophthalmopathy. Amplification yielded TCR beta CDR3 regions, with RNA transcripts as the source. HTBI primers were used for first-round RT-PCR of the TCR CDR3. TCRdb ran MiXCR on the multiplex PCR reads and lists one entry per CDR3 protein. The data contain around 700,000 distinct CDR3 sequences, approximately 36% of them seen just once; the ten biggest clones take up roughly 30%. The specimen sequenced was blood. The receptors shown here come from a woman in her 40s with Graves' hyperthyroidism.

The genes are TRBV10-3 and TRBJ2-2, with D tentatively TRBD1 or TRBD2 (5 bases each). Germline V gene data show CDR1 as ENHRY and CDR2 as SYGVKD. V lost 0 bases and J lost 4, with 9 bases in between. CDR3 length equals 15 residues. The CDR3 sequence: CAISESRGRTGELFF. The CDR3 DNA reads as TGTGCCATCAGTGAGTCGAGGGGACGCACCGGGGAGCTGTTTTTT.

In its sample, this clonotype was seen many times. The chain employs TRBV12-3 or TRBV12-4 and TRBJ1-3; no firm D call. The V gene lost 5 bases and the J gene lost 4 bases, with 6 bases spanning the gap. The CDR3 has 12 residues. The CDR3 region has the DNA TGTGCCAGCAGTAGAGACGGAAACACCATATATTTT. Its translation: CASSRDGNTIYF.

The sample holds many counts of this clonotype. The genes are TRBV29-1 and TRBJ2-7; 7 bases are shared with TRBD2. This CDR3 has 14 residues. Germline CDR1 is SQVTM and CDR2 is ANQGSEA. V trimming: 5 bases; J trimming: 0 bases; junction bases outside the gene matches: 7. The CDR3 nucleotides are TGCAGCGTTTTCAGTGGGGAGGGCTCCTACGAGCAGTACTTC. It specifies CSVFSGEGSYEQYF.

CDR3 bases: TGTGCCAGCAGTTTTTACAGACGGGGTGCTAACTATGGCTACACCTTC. It encodes CASSFYRRGANYGYTF. J is TRBJ1-2 and V is TRBV28; no reliable D call. V lost 3 bases to trimming and J lost 0 bases, with 14 bases between them. The CDR3 spans 16 residues. The germline V gene encodes CDR1 MDHEN and CDR2 SYDVKM.

Of note for this clonotype: The junction does not match germline at one end; this may be a read error. The chain is built from TRBV7-9 and TRBJ2-7; TRBD2 is a possible D gene (5 bases). The CDR3 has 15 residues. Germline lookup yields CDR1 SEHNR and CDR2 FQNEAQ (reference sequence). The CDR3 DNA follows: TGCGCCAGCAGCCAAGGACTCTCATCCCCCTACGAGCAGTACTTC. Its protein is CASSQGLSSPYEQYF.

This rearrangement joins TRBV12-3 or TRBV12-4 to TRBJ2-2; TRBD2 matches at 8 bases. V was clipped by 0 bases and J by 7 bases; unmatched bases: 4. This CDR3 contains 15 residues. The CDR3 nucleotides read TGTGCCAGCAGTTTAGCGAGCGGGGGTATCGGGGAGCTGTTTTTT. It yields the protein CASSLASGGIGELFF.

The V call is TRBV4-1, the J call TRBJ1-4; 7 bases are shared with TRBD1. The trim removed 1 base at V and 4 bases at J, leaving 3 bases unmatched. The CDR3 is 15 amino acids. The germline CDR1 and CDR2 sequences are MGHRA and YSYEKL. CDR3 protein: CASSQGQGRNEKLFF. CDR3 bases: TGCGCCAGCAGCCAAGGACAGGGTCGTAATGAAAAACTGTTTTTT.

This clonotype was recorded a few times. The genes are TRBV12-3 or TRBV12-4 and TRBJ2-5; a weak D match, TRBD1 (5 bases). This CDR3 comprises 14 residues. Trimming left V 3 bases short and J 5 bases short, with 13 bases between. The CDR3 sequence: CASSFVAGYETQYF. The CDR3 nucleotides are TGTGCCAGCAGTTTCGTAGCAGGGTACGAGACCCAGTACTTC.

The count of this clonotype is one. This likely comes from a read error, as the CDR3 has no conserved phenylalanine or tryptophan at its end. The rearrangement uses TRBV6-2 or TRBV6-3 and TRBJ2-7, with D unresolved. V lost 10 bases and J 4 bases, leaving 11 bases between the germline ends. The CDR3 has 11 residues. Germline loops: CDR1 MNHEY, CDR2 SVGEGT. In DNA, the CDR3 is TGTGCCACCTACCTACATTACGAGCAGTACCTC. Translated: CATYLHYEQYL.

The chain is built from TRBV20-1 and TRBJ2-3, with 8 bases lining up with TRBD1. The CDR3 is made up of 13 amino acids. Germline CDR1 reads DFQATT; CDR2 reads SNEGSKA (reference sequence). V shed 7 bases, J shed 1 base, and the junction held 4 bases outside the gene matches. CDR3 loop: CSVRGQGTDTQYF. DNA of the CDR3: TGCAGTGTTAGGGGACAGGGCACAGATACGCAGTATTTT.

The CDR3 sequence is CASSVAHHTDTQYF. The CDR3 DNA reads TGTGCCAGCAGCGTAGCTCACCATACAGATACGCAGTATTTT. The chain joins TRBV9 to TRBJ2-3; unclear D gene. CDR3 length: 14 amino acids. Looked up from germline, CDR1 is SGDLS and CDR2 is YYNGEE. V was shortened by 0 bases and J by 3 bases, with 8 bases between the two germline ends.

A word on this clonotype: Relative to the germline gene, one junction end is altered; a read error may explain this. The chain combines TRBV12-5 with TRBJ1-1; D gene uncertain. The V gene's germline CDR1 is LGHNT and CDR2 FRNRAP. The CDR3 covers 11 residues. The CDR3 DNA is TGTGCTACCGAGACGGGCACTAAAGCTTTCTTT. Its protein is CATETGTKAFF.

This chain connects TRBV2 to TRBJ1-5, with TRBD1 matching over 7 bases. The CDR3 has 15 residues. With 4 bases clipped from V and 3 bases from J, the junction kept 6 bases outside the gene matches. The germline gives CDR1 SNHLY, CDR2 FYNNEI. In DNA form, the CDR3 reads TGTGCCAGCAGTGGACAGGGACTCGTCAATCAGCCCCAGCATTTT. This translates into CASSGQGLVNQPQHF.

In its sample, this clonotype was seen a few times. The rearrangement joins TRBV9 to TRBJ1-2; D perhaps matches TRBD1 (5 bases). The V gene's germline CDR1 is SGDLS and CDR2 YYNGEE. The V end was cut by 4 bases, the J end by 8 bases, with 21 bases between. This CDR3 is built from 15 residues. The CDR3: CASSSRAGGTEGYTF. CDR3 coding DNA: TGTGCCAGCAGCTCTCGGGCGGGGGGAACGGAGGGCTACACCTTC.

This clonotype was counted between two and nine times. The junction departs from the called germline gene at one end, perhaps through a read error. The V call is TRBV7-7, the J call TRBJ1-1; no firm D call. CDR3 length: 18 residues. Germline V gene data show CDR1 as SSHAT and CDR2 as FNYEAQ (reference sequence). The CDR3 here is CASSPPSPRTEMNTEAFF. The CDR3 region has the DNA TGTGCTAGCAGTCCCCCCTCGCCCCGTACCGAAATGAACACTGAAGCTTTCTTT.

This clonotype was recorded at least ten times. The rearrangement uses TRBV12-3 or TRBV12-4 and TRBJ1-3; tentatively, D is TRBD1 (5 bases). The V end was cut by 5 bases, the J end by 0 bases, with 14 bases between. CDR3 length: 16 residues. The CDR3 loop reads CASSPRGRSSGNTIYF. The CDR3 DNA sequence: TGTGCCAGCAGTCCCCGGGGACGAAGCTCTGGAAACACCATATATTTT.

At least ten counts were recorded for this clonotype. The CDR3 carries no conserved terminal phenylalanine or tryptophan, so it likely arises from a read error. The DNA is left out, because the CDR3 cannot be placed on it with certainty; the CDR3 is given as TCRdb lists it. This chain links TRBV10-1 with TRBJ2-5; the D call TRBD1 from the table was never checked on the DNA. The V gene's germline CDR1 is WNHNN and CDR2 SYGVQD (reference sequence). The CDR3 is 8 amino acids in total, end residues counted. The CDR3 reads CASSEGGL.

Concerning this clonotype itself: A read error may be the cause here, since a much bigger clone is one base away. In this CDR3 the conserved last residue, phenylalanine or tryptophan, is missing, so a read error is likely. The chain carries TRBV7-2 and TRBJ2-6; a weak D match, TRBD1 (6 bases). Germline CDR1 reads SGHTA; CDR2 reads FQGNSA. The CDR3 contains 15 residues. Trimming removed 8 bases from V and 1 base from J, with 12 bases in between. CDR3 sequence reads: CASGRGGSGANVLTL. Here the CDR3 DNA reads TGTGCCAGCGGACGAGGGGGTTCTGGGGCCAACGTCCTGACTCTC.

Comment on this clonotype: One junction end does not reproduce the germline sequence, and a read error may be involved. This sequence joins TRBV19 and TRBJ1-1, with TRBD1 as a possible D gene (5 bases). This CDR3 has 12 amino acids. CDR1 LNHDA and CDR2 SQIVND come from the germline V gene (reference sequence). CDR3 protein: CTSTPGRVGAFF. CDR3 sequence (DNA): TGTACCAGTACTCCGGGACGGGTGGGGGCTTTCTTT.

This clonotype was observed at least ten times. The CDR3: CASSLSSGPSYEQYF. Written as DNA, the CDR3 is TGTGCCAGCAGCCTATCCAGCGGTCCCTCCTACGAGCAGTACTTC. The chain combines TRBV2 with TRBJ2-7; weak D call: TRBD2 (5 bases). V was pared by 6 bases and J by 0 bases, with 15 bases between. This CDR3 has 15 amino acids. Germline V CDR1 and CDR2: SNHLY, FYNNEI. Full variable domain (outside the CDR3, taken from reference TRBV2 and TRBJ2-7): EPEVTQTPSHQVTQMGQEVILRCVPISNHLYFYWYRQILGQKVEFLVSFYNNEISEKSEIFDDQFSVERPDGSNFTLKIRSTKLEDSAMYFCASSLSSGPSYEQYFGPGTRLTVT.

The rearrangement uses TRBV7-9 and TRBJ1-1; 7 bases are a match to TRBD1. The V gene's germline CDR1 is SEHNR and CDR2 FQNEAQ (reference sequence). This CDR3 is built from 18 residues. Trimming at V came to 4 bases and at J to 5 bases, leaving 19 bases not matched to a gene. CDR3 DNA sequence: TGTGCCAGCAGCTCTTTGATGTCGACAGGGAGGGGAAGAACTGAAGCTTTCTTT. Translating it yields CASSSLMSTGRGRTEAFF. The whole variable domain, remainder taken from reference TRBV7-9 and TRBJ1-1, is DTGVSQNPRHKITKRGQNVTFRCDPISEHNRLYWYRQTLGQGPEFLTYFQNEAQLEKSRLLSDRFSAERPKGSFSTLEIQRTEQGDSAMYLCASSSLMSTGRGRTEAFFGQGTRLTVV.

This clonotype was seen a handful of times. The chain employs TRBV6-2 or TRBV6-3 and TRBJ2-5; D unclear. Germline CDR1 reads MNHEY; CDR2 reads SVGEGT. V was shortened by 2 bases and J by 7 bases, with 14 bases between the two germline ends. This CDR3 contains 14 residues. DNA of the CDR3: TGTGCCAGCAGTTACGAGGTGGGATGGGGGACCCAGTACTTC. This encodes CASSYEVGWGTQYF.

There are many counts of this clonotype. This chain's CDR3 is CSATRAAKQPQHF. The CDR3 DNA reads as TGCAGTGCTACCCGCGCCGCCAAGCAGCCCCAGCATTTT. The gene calls are TRBV20-1 and TRBJ1-5; no clear D gene. Germline V gene data show CDR1 as DFQATT and CDR2 as SNEGSKA (reference sequence). The CDR3 length is 13 residues. V was trimmed by 4 bases and J by 7 bases, leaving 14 bases between them.

In its sample, this clonotype was seen a few times. This chain uses TRBV5-1 with TRBJ2-7, with a possible D match to TRBD2 (5 bases). The length of the CDR3 is 15 residues. Germline V gene sequence: CDR1 SGHRS, CDR2 YFSETQ. The V gene lost 0 bases and the J gene lost 6 bases, with 16 bases spanning the gap. The CDR3 DNA reads TGCGCCAGCAGCTTGGGTCAGGCCGGGATGGGCGAGCAGTACTTC. Encoded protein: CASSLGQAGMGEQYF. The whole variable domain, filled in from reference TRBV5-1 and TRBJ2-7, reads KAGVTQTPRYLIKTRGQQVTLSCSPISGHRSVSWYQQTPGQGLQFLFEYFSETQRNKGNFPGRFSGRQFSNSRSEMNVSTLELGDSALYLCASSLGQAGMGEQYFGPGTRLTVT.

The CDR3 DNA sequence: TGTGCCACCAGCAGAGTAACCGGAAACACCATATATTTT. Protein product: CATSRVTGNTIYF. This chain uses TRBV15 with TRBJ1-3; D not resolved. Looked up from germline, CDR1 is LNHNV and CDR2 is YYDKDF (reference sequence). V lost 1 base, J lost 4 bases, and 5 bases lay in between. The CDR3 has 13 amino acids.

On this clonotype: A much larger clone sits a single nucleotide away, making a read error possible. The chain recombines TRBV2 with TRBJ1-3; 8 bases are a match to TRBD1. The junction had 8 bases not matched to a gene; V was cut back by 5 bases and J by 2 bases. This CDR3 comprises 16 residues. Germline CDR1 and CDR2: SNHLY and FYNNEI. Here the CDR3 reads CASSSQGAEAGNTIYF. In DNA form, the CDR3 reads TGTGCCAGCAGTTCCCAGGGGGCAGAGGCTGGAAACACCATATATTTT. The variable domain in full, completed from reference TRBV2 and TRBJ1-3, reads EPEVTQTPSHQVTQMGQEVILRCVPISNHLYFYWYRQILGQKVEFLVSFYNNEISEKSEIFDDQFSVERPDGSNFTLKIRSTKLEDSAMYFCASSSQGAEAGNTIYFGEGSWLTVV.

The genes are TRBV7-2 and TRBJ1-1, with D maybe TRBD1 (5 bases). The CDR3 is made up of 15 amino acids. Deletions cut 4 bases from V and 6 bases from J, with 18 bases between. Germline V gene sequence: CDR1 SGHTA, CDR2 FQGNSA. CDR3 nucleotides: TGTGCCAGCAGCTACTCCGCAGGGAATTTCGCTGAAGCTTTCTTT. Protein sequence: CASSYSAGNFAEAFF.

This clonotype occurred many times. V usage is TRBV20-1 and J usage is TRBJ2-7, with 10 bases that match TRBD2. This CDR3 contains 13 residues. J gave up 5 bases and V 4 bases, and 5 bases lay outside the gene matches. Germline-derived CDR1 and CDR2 are DFQATT and SNEGSKA (reference sequence). In DNA, the CDR3 is TGCAGTGCTATGGGGCTAGCGGGAGACGAGCAGTACTTC. Translated: CSAMGLAGDEQYF.

A word on this clonotype: At one of its ends the junction is not consistent with the germline gene, which may arise from a read error. The CDR3 here is CASRNNRDRANTGELLF. CDR3 coding DNA: TGTGCCAGCAGAAATAACCGAGACAGGGCTAACACCGGGGAGCTGCTTTTT. V gene TRBV11-2 combines with J gene TRBJ2-2; 7 positions agree with TRBD1. CDR1 is SGHAT, CDR2 FQNNGV, per germline. The CDR3 length is 17 residues.